This T cell receptor beta chain came from a study of CD8+ T cells in alopecia areata (dated by TCRdb to 2016 to 2019). In terms of the full investigation: High-throughput TCRbeta sequencing was used to examine T cell clonal expansion in alopecia areata in both the C3H/HeJ mouse model and human patients. The RNA source kit depended on sample type: the PAXgene miRNA kit for fixed scalp, the miRNeasy kit for PBMCs, and the RNeasy kit for mouse skin. On the human side, TCRbeta sequencing was run on scalp tissue and on sorted CD4+ and CD8+ peripheral blood T cells from healthy controls and from alopecia areata patients with either patchy or totalis/universalis disease. immunoSEQ multiplex PCR using 35 Vbeta forward primers and 13 Jbeta reverse primers was used to amplify TCRbeta CDR3 regions. Clonality in the scalp was compared among normal scalp (n=4), patchy alopecia areata scalp (n=8), and alopecia totalis/universalis scalp (n=8). Study-wide conclusions, independent of this receptor: Shared TCR sequences between patients were less evident than in mice, which may be partly attributable to HLA diversity in the patient population. Unlike mouse skin, where gammadelta T cells dominate, normal human skin contains resident alphabeta T cells that get sequenced too, which complicates analysis of the scalp TCR repertoire. Compared with normal scalp, lesional scalp had higher clonality and more expanded CD8+ clones, particularly in alopecia totalis/universalis, a pattern that suggests antigenic drive.

This clone was found once. Which antigen it targets is not known. No quality values exist for individual bases; no much larger clone is one base distant. From alopecia areata patients, peripheral blood was collected along with lesional scalp punch biopsies. PBMCs were isolated by density centrifugation and stained for CD3, CD4 and CD8, after which CD4+ and CD8+ T cells were sorted on a FACSAria. As part of a multicenter biomarker study, untreated alopecia areata patients were recruited. In roughly five patients from the biomarker study, the blood CD8+ T cells went through an additional sort into NKG2D-low and NKG2D-high fractions. From the cysteine through the phenylalanine, the CDR3 covers 14 amino acids. Kept here is only the CDR3 DNA, which spans 42 bases and is read in frame from base 1. CDR1 and CDR2, per the germline V gene, are SGHVS and FQNEAQ. Here V drops 6 bases and J drops 2 bases, and the junction holds 6 bases not matched to any gene.

Libraries came from the immunoSEQ multiplex PCR assay. To provide template for TCR sequencing, every sample had RNA extracted and reverse transcribed into cDNA. First-strand cDNA was synthesized with SuperScript III using a 2:1 mix of oligo-dT and random hexamers. Amplification bias was assessed with a synthetic immune receptor repertoire, and residual bias was removed computationally. Concerning the study's data processing: Raw reads were preprocessed to remove errors, and CDR3 was defined according to IMGT conventions as the region from the conserved cysteine to phenylalanine. To get clonality, Shannon entropy was normalized by log2 of the number of productive unique TCRs and the result was subtracted from 1. CD4 or CD8 identity of scalp clones was inferred by cross-referencing scalp TCRbeta sequences with sorted blood CD4 and CD8 repertoires. TCRdb provides this immuneACCESS table in a form limited to in-frame rearrangements. Some clones are lacking; in checked studies, under half of them reflect an unresolved V gene, and why the rest are absent is not known. The D gene and trimming were derived from the DNA, and the V and J assignments and clone size from that table. This sample lists about 120,000 clones; 45% to 50% were detected once. Of the sample, 10% to 13% is held by the ten largest clones.

The sample was NKG2D-low CD8+ T cells sorted from blood. Explained via the paper, the cell subset or site label denotes: sorted CD8+ NKG2D-low blood T cells. The TCR was taken from a human donor with alopecia areata. The chain joins TRBV7-8 to TRBJ2-5; 7 bases in the junction line up with TRBD1. The CDR3: CASSFQGEQETQYF. The DNA reads TGTGCCAGCAGTTTTCAGGGGGAACAAGAGACCCAGTACTTC. Where the CDR3 stops, the reference TRBV7-8 and TRBJ2-5 genes take over; the full variable domain is GAGVSQSPRYKVAKRGQDVALRCDPISGHVSLFWYQQALGQGPEFLTYFQNEAQLDKSGLPSDRFFAERPEGSVSTLKIQRTQQEDSAVYLCASSFQGEQETQYFGPGTRLLVL.